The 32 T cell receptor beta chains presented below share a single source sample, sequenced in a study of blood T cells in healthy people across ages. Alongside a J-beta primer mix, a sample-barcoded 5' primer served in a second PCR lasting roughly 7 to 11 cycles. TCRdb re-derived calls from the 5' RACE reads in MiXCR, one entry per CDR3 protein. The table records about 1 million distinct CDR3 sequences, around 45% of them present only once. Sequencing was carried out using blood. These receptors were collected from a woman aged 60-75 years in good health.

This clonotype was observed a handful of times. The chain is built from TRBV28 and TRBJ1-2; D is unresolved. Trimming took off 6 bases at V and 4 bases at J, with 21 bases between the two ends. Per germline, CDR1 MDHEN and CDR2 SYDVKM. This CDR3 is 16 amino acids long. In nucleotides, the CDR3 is TGTGCCAGCAGGCCTCCTAGGCTCATAGATATCTATGGCTACACCTTC. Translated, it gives CASRPPRLIDIYGYTF.

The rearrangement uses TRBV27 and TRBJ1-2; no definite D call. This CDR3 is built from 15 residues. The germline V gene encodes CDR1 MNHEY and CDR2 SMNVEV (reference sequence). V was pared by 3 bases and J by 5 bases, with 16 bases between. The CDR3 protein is CASSFSLRGGYGYTF. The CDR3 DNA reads TGTGCCAGCAGTTTTTCCCTCCGGGGAGGGTATGGCTACACCTTC.

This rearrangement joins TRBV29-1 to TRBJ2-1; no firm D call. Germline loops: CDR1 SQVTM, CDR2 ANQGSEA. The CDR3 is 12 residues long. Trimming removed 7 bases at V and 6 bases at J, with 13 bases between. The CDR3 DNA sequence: TGCAGCGGTGAGACTGCAGGCAATGAGCAGTTCTTC. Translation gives CSGETAGNEQFF.

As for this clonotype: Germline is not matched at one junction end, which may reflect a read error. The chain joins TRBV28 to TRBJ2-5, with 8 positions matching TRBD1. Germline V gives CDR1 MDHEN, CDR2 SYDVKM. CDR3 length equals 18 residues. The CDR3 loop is CASSLFRGAGTGQETQNF. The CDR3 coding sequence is TGTGCCAGCAGTTTATTCCGCGGGGCCGGGACAGGCCAAGAGACCCAGAACTTC.

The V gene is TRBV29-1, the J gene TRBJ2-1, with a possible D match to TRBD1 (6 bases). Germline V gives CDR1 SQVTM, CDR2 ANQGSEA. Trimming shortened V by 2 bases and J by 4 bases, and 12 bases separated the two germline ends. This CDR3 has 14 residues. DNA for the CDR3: TGCAGCGTTGAATCAGGGGCCCTTTACAATGAGCAGTTCTTC. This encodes CSVESGALYNEQFF.

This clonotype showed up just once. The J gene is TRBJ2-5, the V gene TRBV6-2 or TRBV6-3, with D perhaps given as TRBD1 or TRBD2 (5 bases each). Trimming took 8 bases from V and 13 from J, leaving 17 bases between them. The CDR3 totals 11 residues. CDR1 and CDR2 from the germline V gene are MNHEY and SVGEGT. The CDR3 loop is CASAQGERSYF. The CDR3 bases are TGTGCCAGCGCCCAAGGGGAGAGATCGTACTTC.

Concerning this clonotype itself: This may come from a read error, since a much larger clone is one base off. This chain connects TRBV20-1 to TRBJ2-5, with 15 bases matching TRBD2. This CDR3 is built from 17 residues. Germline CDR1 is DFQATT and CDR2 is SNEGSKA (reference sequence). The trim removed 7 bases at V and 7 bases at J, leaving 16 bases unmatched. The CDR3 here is CSVVGLAGGLRLATQYF. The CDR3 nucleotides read TGCAGTGTCGTAGGACTAGCGGGAGGGCTGCGGTTGGCGACCCAGTACTTC.

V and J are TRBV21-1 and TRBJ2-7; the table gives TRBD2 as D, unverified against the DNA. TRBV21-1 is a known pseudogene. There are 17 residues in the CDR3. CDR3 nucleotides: TGTGCCAGCAGGACTAGCGGGAGGCAAGAAGCCTCCTACGAGCAGTACTTC. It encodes CASRTSGRQEASYEQYF.

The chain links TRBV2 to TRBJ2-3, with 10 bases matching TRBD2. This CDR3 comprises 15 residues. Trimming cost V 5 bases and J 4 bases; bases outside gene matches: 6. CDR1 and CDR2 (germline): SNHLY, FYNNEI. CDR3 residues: CASSWLAGVADTQYF. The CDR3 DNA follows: TGTGCCAGCAGTTGGCTAGCGGGAGTTGCAGATACGCAGTATTTT.

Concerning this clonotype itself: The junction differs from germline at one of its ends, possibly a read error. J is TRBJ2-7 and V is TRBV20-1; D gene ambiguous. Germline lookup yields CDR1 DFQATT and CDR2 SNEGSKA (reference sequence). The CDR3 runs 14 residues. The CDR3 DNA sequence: TGCAGTGCTGGAGATCCGAGCAGCACCTACGAGCAGTACTTC. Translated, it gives CSAGDPSSTYEQYF.

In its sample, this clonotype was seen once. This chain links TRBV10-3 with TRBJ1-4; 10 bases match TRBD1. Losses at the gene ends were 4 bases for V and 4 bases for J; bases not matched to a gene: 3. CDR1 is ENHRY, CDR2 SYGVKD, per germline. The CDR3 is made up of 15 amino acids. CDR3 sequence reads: CAISGDRGINEKLFF. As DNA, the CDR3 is TGTGCCATCAGTGGGGACAGGGGTATTAATGAAAAACTGTTTTTT.

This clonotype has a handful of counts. The CDR3 loop is CASSQDLASGRNEQFF. The CDR3 region has the DNA TGTGCCAGCAGCCAAGATCTTGCTAGCGGGAGGAATGAGCAGTTCTTC. The genes are TRBV4-2 and TRBJ2-1; 11 bases fit TRBD2. Trimming took 0 bases from V and 7 from J; bases not matched to a gene: 5. The CDR3 loop spans 16 amino acids. Looked up from germline, CDR1 is LGHNA and CDR2 is YNFKEQ.

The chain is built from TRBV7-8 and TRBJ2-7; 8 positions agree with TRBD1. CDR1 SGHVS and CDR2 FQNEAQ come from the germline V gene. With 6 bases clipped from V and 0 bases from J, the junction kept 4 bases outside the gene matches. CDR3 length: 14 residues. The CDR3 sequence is CASRNRGSSYEQYF. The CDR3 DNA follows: TGTGCCAGCAGGAACAGGGGGAGCTCCTACGAGCAGTACTTC.

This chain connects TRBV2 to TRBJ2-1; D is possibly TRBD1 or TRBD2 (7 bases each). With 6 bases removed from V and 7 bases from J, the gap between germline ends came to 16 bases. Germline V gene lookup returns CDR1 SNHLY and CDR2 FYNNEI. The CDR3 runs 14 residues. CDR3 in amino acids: CASSVRGGSNEQFF. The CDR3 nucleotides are TGTGCCAGCAGCGTCAGGGGGGGTAGTAATGAGCAGTTCTTC.

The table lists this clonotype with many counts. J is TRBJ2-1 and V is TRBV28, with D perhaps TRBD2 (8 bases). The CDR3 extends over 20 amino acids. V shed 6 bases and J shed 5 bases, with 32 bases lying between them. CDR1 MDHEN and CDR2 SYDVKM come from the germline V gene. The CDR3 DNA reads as TGTGCCAGCAGACCGAGAGGGGGCCCAAGGACGGGAGGGCCCGACAATGAGCAGTTCTTC. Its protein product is CASRPRGGPRTGGPDNEQFF.

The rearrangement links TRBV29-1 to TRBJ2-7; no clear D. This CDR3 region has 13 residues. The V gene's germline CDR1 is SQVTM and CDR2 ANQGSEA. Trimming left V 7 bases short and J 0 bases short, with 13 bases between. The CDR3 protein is CSAQPRSSYEQYF. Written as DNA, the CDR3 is TGCAGCGCCCAACCCAGATCCTCCTACGAGCAGTACTTC.

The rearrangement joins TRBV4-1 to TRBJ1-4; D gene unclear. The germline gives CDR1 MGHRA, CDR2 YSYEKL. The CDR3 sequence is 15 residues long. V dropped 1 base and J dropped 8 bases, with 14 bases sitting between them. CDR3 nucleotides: TGCGCCAGCAGCCAAGCTGAATCAAAGCAAGAAAAACTGTTTTTT. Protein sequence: CASSQAESKQEKLFF.

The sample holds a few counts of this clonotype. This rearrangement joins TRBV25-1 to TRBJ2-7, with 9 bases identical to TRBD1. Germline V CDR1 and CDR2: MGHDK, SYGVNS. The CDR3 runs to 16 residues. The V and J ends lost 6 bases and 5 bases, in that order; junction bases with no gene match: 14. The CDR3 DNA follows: TGTGCCAGCAGCCCAGTTTTCGGGACAGGGTCACACGAGCAGTACTTC. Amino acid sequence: CASSPVFGTGSHEQYF.

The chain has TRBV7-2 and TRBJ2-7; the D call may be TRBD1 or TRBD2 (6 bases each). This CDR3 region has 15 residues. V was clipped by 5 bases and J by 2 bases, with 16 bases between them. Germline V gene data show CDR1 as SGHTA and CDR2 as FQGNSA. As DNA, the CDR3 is TGTGCCAGCAGCGAAGGCCCAGGGGAGGCCTACGAGCAGTACTTC. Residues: CASSEGPGEAYEQYF.

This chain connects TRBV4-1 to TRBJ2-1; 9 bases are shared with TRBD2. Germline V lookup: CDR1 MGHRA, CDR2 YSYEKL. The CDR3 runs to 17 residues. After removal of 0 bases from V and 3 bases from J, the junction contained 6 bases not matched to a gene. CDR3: CASSQDGLAGFYNEQFF. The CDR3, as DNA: TGCGCCAGCAGCCAAGATGGGCTAGCGGGATTCTACAATGAGCAGTTCTTC.

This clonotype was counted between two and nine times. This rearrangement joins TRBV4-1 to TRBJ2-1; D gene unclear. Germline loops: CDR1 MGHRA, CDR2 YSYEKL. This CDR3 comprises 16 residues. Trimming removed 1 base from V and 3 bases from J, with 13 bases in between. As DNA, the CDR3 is TGCGCCAGCAGCCAAGTGGGTAGGCAGATCTACAATGAGCAGTTCTTC. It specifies CASSQVGRQIYNEQFF.

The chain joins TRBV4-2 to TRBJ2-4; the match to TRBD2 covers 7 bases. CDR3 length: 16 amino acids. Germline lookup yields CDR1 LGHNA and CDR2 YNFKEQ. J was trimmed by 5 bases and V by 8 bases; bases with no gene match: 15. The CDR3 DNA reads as TGTGCCAGCGGATCGGGTCGGAGCGGGGCAGAAAACATTCAGTACTTC. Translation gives CASGSGRSGAENIQYF.

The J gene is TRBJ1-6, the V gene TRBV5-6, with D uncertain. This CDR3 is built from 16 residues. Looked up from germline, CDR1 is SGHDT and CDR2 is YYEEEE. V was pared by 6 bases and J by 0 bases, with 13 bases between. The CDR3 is CASISDGGSYNSPLHF. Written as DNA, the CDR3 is TGTGCCAGCATCTCGGACGGTGGCTCCTATAATTCACCCCTCCACTTT.

CDR3 sequence: CASSVDPDRRTETQYF. For the CDR3, the DNA is TGTGCCAGCAGCGTAGATCCCGACAGACGGACAGAGACCCAGTACTTC. This chain links TRBV9 with TRBJ2-5; TRBD1 is a possible D gene (5 bases). Trimming left V 0 bases short and J 4 bases short, with 16 bases between. Germline CDR1 and CDR2: SGDLS and YYNGEE. This CDR3 has 16 residues.

This CDR3 reads CASSWLGVGANVLTF. The CDR3 DNA reads TGCGCCAGCAGCTGGTTGGGGGTTGGGGCCAACGTCCTGACTTTC. J is TRBJ2-6 and V is TRBV5-1; D is perhaps TRBD1 or TRBD2 (5 bases each). Germline CDR1 SGHRS, CDR2 YFSETQ. V lost 3 bases and J lost 3, with 10 bases in between. CDR3 length: 15 residues.

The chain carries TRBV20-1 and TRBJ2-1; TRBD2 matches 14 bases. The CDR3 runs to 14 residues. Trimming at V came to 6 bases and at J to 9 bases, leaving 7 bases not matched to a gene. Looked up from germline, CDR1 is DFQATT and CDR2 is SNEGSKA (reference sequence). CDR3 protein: CSAGGTSGRSEQFF. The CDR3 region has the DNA TGCAGTGCCGGCGGGACTAGCGGGAGAAGTGAGCAGTTCTTC.

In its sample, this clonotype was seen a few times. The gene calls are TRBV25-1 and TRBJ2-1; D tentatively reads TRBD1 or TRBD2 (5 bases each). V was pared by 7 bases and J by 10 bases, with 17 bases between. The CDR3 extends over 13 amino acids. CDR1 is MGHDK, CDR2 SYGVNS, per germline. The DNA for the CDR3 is TGTGCCAGCACCTGGGCCGGGGCCCCGGAGCAGTTCTTC. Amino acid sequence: CASTWAGAPEQFF.

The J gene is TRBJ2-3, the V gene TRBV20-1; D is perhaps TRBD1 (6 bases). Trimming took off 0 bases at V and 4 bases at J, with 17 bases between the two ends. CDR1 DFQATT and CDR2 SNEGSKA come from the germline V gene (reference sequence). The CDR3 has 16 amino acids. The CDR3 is CSARDLRGSRPDTQYF. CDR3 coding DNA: TGCAGTGCTAGAGATCTGAGGGGGAGCAGACCAGATACGCAGTATTTT.

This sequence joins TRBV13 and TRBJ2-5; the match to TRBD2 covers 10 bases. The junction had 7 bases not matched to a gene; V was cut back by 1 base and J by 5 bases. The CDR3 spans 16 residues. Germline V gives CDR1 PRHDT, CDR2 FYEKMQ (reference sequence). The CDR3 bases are TGTGCCAGCAGCTTAGTCGCTAGCGGGAGAGCGGAGACCCAGTACTTC. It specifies CASSLVASGRAETQYF.

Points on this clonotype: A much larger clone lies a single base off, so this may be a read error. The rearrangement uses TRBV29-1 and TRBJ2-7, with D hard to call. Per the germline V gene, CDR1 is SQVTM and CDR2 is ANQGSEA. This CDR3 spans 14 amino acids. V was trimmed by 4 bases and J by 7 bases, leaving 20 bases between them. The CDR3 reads CSVGESFAYNEQYF. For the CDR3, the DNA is TGCAGCGTTGGAGAGTCTTTTGCCTACAATGAGCAGTACTTC.

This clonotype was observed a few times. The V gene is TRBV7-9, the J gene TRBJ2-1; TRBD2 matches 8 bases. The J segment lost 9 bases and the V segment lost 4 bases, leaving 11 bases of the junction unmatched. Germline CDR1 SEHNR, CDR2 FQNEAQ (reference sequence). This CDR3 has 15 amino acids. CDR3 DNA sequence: TGTGCCAGCAGCTCCCCTCTAGGACTAGCTGGTGAGCAGTTCTTC. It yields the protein CASSSPLGLAGEQFF.

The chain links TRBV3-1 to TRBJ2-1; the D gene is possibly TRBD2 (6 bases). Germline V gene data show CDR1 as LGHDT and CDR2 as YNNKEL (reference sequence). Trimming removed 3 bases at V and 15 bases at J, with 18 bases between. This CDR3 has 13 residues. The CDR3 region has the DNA TGTGCCAGCAGCCATCTCGATTCTAGCGCTCGGTTCTTC. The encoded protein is CASSHLDSSARFF.